One sample yielded the 30 T cell receptor beta chains listed below, sequenced in a study of cytomegalovirus exposure and HLA in healthy donors (TCRdb year 2017). Library prep was done by the immunoSEQ multiplex PCR assay. For the multiplex PCR, a mixture combining 60 forward primers for TCR Vbeta segments and 13 reverse primers for TCR Jbeta segments was used. The immuneACCESS repertoire file appears here via TCRdb, limited to in-frame rearrangements. These files lack a portion of the clones; in checked studies, under half of the deficit traces to unresolved V genes, and the cause of the others is not known. The sample table records about 170,000 clones; 80% to 85% of these occur just once. Clones ranked in the top ten supply more than 0.35% of the sample. The sample was PBMCs. The receptor source for this set is a boy between 2 and 10 years old in good health and CMV-seronegative.

The chain has TRBV15 and TRBJ2-1; no clear D gene. Per the germline V gene, CDR1 is LNHNV and CDR2 is YYDKDF (reference sequence). This CDR3 spans 15 amino acids. Trimming cost V 0 bases and J 4 bases, with 10 bases left between them. CDR3 region: CATSRDLSGYNEQFF. CDR3 coding DNA: TGTGCCACCAGCAGAGATCTGTCGGGTTACAATGAGCAGTTCTTC.

V usage is TRBV28 and J usage is TRBJ2-7; 7 nucleotides agree with TRBD1. The CDR3 length is 14 residues. Trimming took 2 bases from V and 1 from J; bases not matched to a gene: 2. Germline V CDR1 and CDR2: MDHEN, SYDVKM. The CDR3 region is CASSLGDSSYEQYF. The CDR3 DNA reads as TGTGCCAGCAGTTTAGGGGACAGTTCCTACGAGCAGTACTTC.

The chain links TRBV7-8 to TRBJ2-7, with D perhaps TRBD1 (6 bases). The germline V gene encodes CDR1 SGHVS and CDR2 FQNEAQ. V was pared by 4 bases and J by 1 base, with 11 bases between. The CDR3 covers 14 residues. The CDR3 nucleotides read TGTGCCAGCAGCTGGGGACATGGGTCCTACGAGCAGTACTTC. Its translation: CASSWGHGSYEQYF. Supplemented by reference TRBV7-8 and TRBJ2-7, the full variable domain reads GAGVSQSPRYKVAKRGQDVALRCDPISGHVSLFWYQQALGQGPEFLTYFQNEAQLDKSGLPSDRFFAERPEGSVSTLKIQRTQQEDSAVYLCASSWGHGSYEQYFGPGTRLTVT.

This chain connects TRBV5-6 to TRBJ2-1; tentative D call: TRBD2 (6 bases). Trimming took 3 bases from V and 6 from J, leaving 10 bases between them. From germline, CDR1 is SGHDT and CDR2 YYEEEE. The CDR3 covers 13 residues. The CDR3 nucleotides are TGTGCCAGCAGCTATATGGGGGGCAATGAGCAGTTCTTC. This encodes CASSYMGGNEQFF.

CDR3 sequence: CASSLVTPYEQYF. The CDR3, as DNA: TGTGCCAGCAGTTTAGTTACACCCTACGAGCAGTACTTC. V is TRBV28 and J is TRBJ2-7; D unclear. The CDR3 has 13 residues. Trimming left V 2 bases short and J 2 bases short, with 7 bases between. The V gene's germline CDR1 is MDHEN and CDR2 SYDVKM.

The rearrangement joins TRBV5-4 to TRBJ1-2; no definite D call. The V gene lost 3 bases and the J gene lost 6 bases, with 15 bases spanning the gap. The CDR3 length is 14 residues. Germline loops: CDR1 SGHNT, CDR2 YYREEE (reference sequence). CDR3 coding DNA: TGTGCCAGCAGCTCGGATGGCGGCCTTAATGGCTACACCTTC. Protein sequence: CASSSDGGLNGYTF.

In its sample, this clone was seen a few times. This chain joins TRBV28 and TRBJ1-1; tentatively, D is TRBD1 (6 bases). Trimming pared 7 bases from V and 10 bases from J, leaving 13 bases between. This CDR3 comprises 11 residues. The V gene's germline CDR1 is MDHEN and CDR2 SYDVKM. CDR3 loop: CASMGGRIAFF. CDR3 in DNA: TGTGCCAGCATGGGGGGGCGGATAGCTTTCTTT.

The rearrangement joins TRBV9 to TRBJ2-1; maybe TRBD1 (6 bases). This CDR3 is built from 14 residues. Trimming took 3 bases from V and 8 from J, leaving 15 bases between them. Germline values: CDR1 SGDLS, CDR2 YYNGEE. DNA for the CDR3: TGTGCCAGCAGCGGGTGGGTAGGGGGTCATGAGCAGTTCTTC. Translation: CASSGWVGGHEQFF.

CDR3 coding DNA: TGTGCCATCAGTGACCTATACCGGACAGGGAACACTGAAGCTTTCTTT. Translating it yields CAISDLYRTGNTEAFF. The V and J genes are TRBV10-3 and TRBJ1-1; 7 bases are a match to TRBD1. The germline V gene has CDR1 ENHRY and CDR2 SYGVKD. V trimming: 3 bases; J trimming: 1 base; junction bases outside the gene matches: 8. The CDR3 is 16 amino acids.

The chain carries TRBV7-6 and TRBJ1-1; possible D gene TRBD1, 5 bases. Trimming left V 1 base short and J 0 bases short, with 9 bases between. The germline V gene has CDR1 SGHVS and CDR2 FNYEAQ. CDR3 length: 15 residues. The CDR3 region has the DNA TGTGCCAGCAGCTTAGAACAGGACCTGAACACTGAAGCTTTCTTT. The encoded protein is CASSLEQDLNTEAFF.

The chain employs TRBV27 and TRBJ1-2; TRBD1 agrees at 7 bases. Trimming at V came to 5 bases and at J to 6 bases, leaving 6 bases not matched to a gene. The CDR3 extends over 13 amino acids. CDR1 MNHEY and CDR2 SMNVEV come from the germline V gene (reference sequence). The CDR3 spells CASSPRRGDGYTF. Here the CDR3 DNA reads TGTGCCAGCAGTCCCCGCAGGGGGGATGGCTACACCTTC.

The chain carries TRBV10-3 and TRBJ2-7, with D possibly TRBD2 on 5 matching bases. V was pared by 4 bases and J by 3 bases, with 16 bases between. Germline V lookup: CDR1 ENHRY, CDR2 SYGVKD. The CDR3 length is 15 residues. CDR3 sequence reads: CAISVGGGPNYEQYF. The CDR3 bases are TGTGCCATCAGTGTCGGTGGCGGGCCCAACTACGAGCAGTACTTC.

The chain is built from TRBV5-1 and TRBJ2-5; TRBD2 agrees at 8 bases. The CDR3 totals 15 residues. The trim removed 4 bases at V and 4 bases at J, leaving 9 bases unmatched. CDR1 and CDR2 from the germline V gene are SGHRS and YFSETQ. DNA of the CDR3: TGCGCCAGCAGCACGAGTCGGCTAGCGGGAGAGACCCAGTACTTC. This translates into CASSTSRLAGETQYF.

The chain recombines TRBV6-6 with TRBJ1-5; TRBD1 aligns across 8 bases. In germline, CDR1 is MNHNY, CDR2 SVGAGI (reference sequence). Trimming at V came to 2 bases and at J to 2 bases, leaving 5 bases not matched to a gene. The CDR3 extends over 16 amino acids. This CDR3 is CASSYTPGQGNQPQHF. In DNA, the CDR3 is TGTGCCAGCAGTTACACCCCGGGACAGGGCAATCAGCCCCAGCATTTT.

Only a few counts were recorded for this clone. The V call is TRBV6-5, the J call TRBJ1-1, with a tentative D call TRBD1 (6 bases). V was pared by 5 bases and J by 0 bases, with 10 bases between. In germline, CDR1 is MNHEY, CDR2 SVGAGI. The CDR3 covers 14 residues. The CDR3 here is CASSPRGMNTEAFF. The DNA of the CDR3 is TGTGCCAGCAGTCCGAGGGGGATGAACACTGAAGCTTTCTTT.

The V call is TRBV5-1, the J call TRBJ1-1; the match to TRBD1 covers 7 bases. Trimming cost V 5 bases and J 7 bases; bases outside gene matches: 14. This CDR3 contains 15 residues. From germline, CDR1 is SGHRS and CDR2 YFSETQ. CDR3 sequence (DNA): TGCGCCAGCAGTTTGTGGACAGGTGGGGTTATTGAAGCTTTCTTT. It codes for CASSLWTGGVIEAFF.

The chain is built from TRBV4-2 and TRBJ2-7; TRBD2 matches 14 bases. CDR3 size: 17 residues. Trimming removed 0 bases from V and 0 bases from J; junction bases left unmatched: 1. Germline assignment: CDR1 LGHNA and CDR2 YNFKEQ. The CDR3 DNA is TGTGCCAGCAGCCAAGAAGGGACTAGCGGGAGCTCCTACGAGCAGTACTTC. Its translation: CASSQEGTSGSSYEQYF.

This sequence joins TRBV28 and TRBJ1-5; maybe TRBD1 (6 bases). CDR1 and CDR2 (germline): MDHEN, SYDVKM. This CDR3 region has 19 residues. The V gene lost 5 bases and the J gene lost 0 bases, with 23 bases spanning the gap. The CDR3 nucleotides read TGTGCCAGCAGTAAATCCGGGACATTACTTCTCTATAGCAATCAGCCCCAGCATTTT. Its protein is CASSKSGTLLLYSNQPQHF.

The genes are TRBV7-9 and TRBJ2-1, with 9 bases lining up with TRBD2. The CDR3 is 15 residues long. J lost 8 bases, V lost 2 bases, and 7 bases had no gene match. CDR1 SEHNR and CDR2 FQNEAQ come from the germline V gene (reference sequence). The CDR3: CASSLSLAGSDEQFF. The CDR3 nucleotides read TGTGCCAGCAGCTTAAGCCTAGCGGGATCCGATGAGCAGTTCTTC. Full variable domain (remainder filled in from reference TRBV7-9 and TRBJ2-1): DTGVSQNPRHKITKRGQNVTFRCDPISEHNRLYWYRQTLGQGPEFLTYFQNEAQLEKSRLLSDRFSAERPKGSFSTLEIQRTEQGDSAMYLCASSLSLAGSDEQFFGPGTRLTVL.

The chain employs TRBV9 and TRBJ2-1; tentatively, D is TRBD1 (6 bases). The germline V gene has CDR1 SGDLS and CDR2 YYNGEE. V was trimmed by 2 bases and J by 4 bases, leaving 10 bases between them. The CDR3 has 14 residues. CDR3 region: CASSVGQMYNEQFF. For the CDR3, the DNA is TGTGCCAGCAGCGTCGGACAGATGTACAATGAGCAGTTCTTC.

The J gene is TRBJ2-5, the V gene TRBV4-1; TRBD2 matches at 7 bases. This CDR3 contains 16 residues. Germline CDR1 reads MGHRA; CDR2 reads YSYEKL. J gave up 10 bases and V 0 bases, and 14 bases lay outside the gene matches. This chain's CDR3 is CASSQDLVGGRVGQYF. The CDR3 coding sequence is TGCGCCAGCAGCCAAGATCTTGTGGGAGGGCGTGTGGGCCAGTACTTC.

The gene calls are TRBV10-3 and TRBJ2-3; 8 bases map to TRBD1. The CDR3 has 14 amino acids. Germline trimming cut 10 bases from V and 4 bases from J; bases unmatched to any gene: 10. CDR1 and CDR2 (germline): ENHRY, SYGVKD. The CDR3 here is CATRLGTGSDTQYF. In nucleotides, the CDR3 is TGTGCCACCCGGTTAGGGACAGGATCAGATACGCAGTATTTT.

The chain is built from TRBV29-1 and TRBJ2-4, with a tentative D call TRBD2 (5 bases). Germline loops: CDR1 SQVTM, CDR2 ANQGSEA. The CDR3 sequence is 16 residues long. V was trimmed by 0 bases and J by 1 base, leaving 13 bases between them. In DNA, the CDR3 is TGCAGCGTTGAAGATCTGAGCGGTCCGGCCAAAAACATTCAGTACTTC. Translating it yields CSVEDLSGPAKNIQYF.

V is TRBV7-2 and J is TRBJ1-2, with D maybe TRBD1 (6 bases). The germline V gene encodes CDR1 SGHTA and CDR2 FQGNSA. The CDR3 is 17 residues long. V was clipped by 5 bases and J by 8 bases, with 27 bases between them. CDR3 protein: CASSQLRTVPLGVGYTF. In DNA, the CDR3 is TGTGCCAGCAGCCAGCTCCGGACAGTGCCACTGGGAGTCGGCTACACCTTC.

The chain recombines TRBV19 with TRBJ1-2, with TRBD1 as a possible D gene (5 bases). Germline V gene sequence: CDR1 LNHDA, CDR2 SQIVND (reference sequence). The V gene lost 3 bases and the J gene lost 6 bases, with 14 bases spanning the gap. The CDR3 consists of 14 residues. The CDR3 DNA follows: TGTGCCAGTAGTATCCTGGCAGGGCGCGATGGCTACACCTTC. Protein sequence: CASSILAGRDGYTF. The full variable domain, rest sourced from reference TRBV19 and TRBJ1-2, is DGGITQSPKYLFRKEGQNVTLSCEQNLNHDAMYWYRQDPGQGLRLIYYSQIVNDFQKGDIAEGYSVSREKKESFPLTVTSAQKNPTAFYLCASSILAGRDGYTFGSGTRLTVV.

This chain joins TRBV10-2 and TRBJ2-1, with D tentatively TRBD2 (6 bases). Germline V CDR1 and CDR2: WSHSY, SAAADI. The CDR3 has 12 amino acids. The V end was cut by 4 bases, the J end by 10 bases, with 11 bases between. The CDR3 region has the DNA TGCGCCAGCAGTGTTGGGGGACTCGAGCAGTTCTTC. It encodes CASSVGGLEQFF.

The chain combines TRBV11-2 with TRBJ2-4; weak D call: TRBD2 (7 bases). This CDR3 is built from 16 residues. From germline, CDR1 is SGHAT and CDR2 FQNNGV. The ends were cut back, 3 bases at V and 2 bases at J, with 14 bases in the middle. The CDR3: CASSLGWGGPKNIQYF. In DNA form, the CDR3 reads TGTGCCAGCAGCTTGGGATGGGGGGGGCCCAAAAACATTCAGTACTTC. The complete variable domain, with remaining parts taken from reference TRBV11-2 and TRBJ2-4, reads EAGVAQSPRYKIIEKRQSVAFWCNPISGHATLYWYQQILGQGPKLLIQFQNNGVVDDSQLPKDRFSAERLKGVDSTLKIQPAKLEDSAVYLCASSLGWGGPKNIQYFGAGTRLSVL.

The chain carries TRBV27 and TRBJ2-7; D may be TRBD1 or TRBD2 (7 bases each). The V end lost 10 bases, the J end lost 2 bases, and 15 bases lay between the germline ends. The CDR3 runs to 13 residues. Per the germline V gene, CDR1 is MNHEY and CDR2 is SMNVEV (reference sequence). The CDR3 loop reads CATRGREPYEQYF. In DNA, the CDR3 is TGTGCCACCAGGGGGAGGGAGCCCTACGAGCAGTACTTC.

V and J are TRBV18 and TRBJ1-2; D is uncertain. Germline CDR1 is KGHSH and CDR2 is LQKENI. The CDR3 totals 15 residues. V gave up 3 bases and J gave up 2 bases, with 13 bases separating them. CDR3 sequence reads: CASSPSLGDNYGYTF. The CDR3 DNA reads TGTGCCAGCTCACCTTCCCTCGGAGACAACTATGGCTACACCTTC. Variable domain in full (rest from reference TRBV18 and TRBJ1-2): NAGVMQNPRHLVRRRGQEARLRCSPMKGHSHVYWYRQLPEEGLKFMVYLQKENIIDESGMPKERFSAEFPKEGPSILRIQQVVRGDSAAYFCASSPSLGDNYGYTFGSGTRLTVV.

The chain employs TRBV4-1 and TRBJ2-5; D is undetermined. Germline V gives CDR1 MGHRA, CDR2 YSYEKL. The CDR3 spans 15 residues. V dropped 0 bases and J dropped 5 bases, with 13 bases sitting between them. Written as DNA, the CDR3 is TGCGCCAGCAGCCAAGAAGTATGGAGTGTGGAGACCCAGTACTTC. Protein product: CASSQEVWSVETQYF.